The source of this TCR beta chain is a study of vaccination and CD4 T cells after COVID-19. Turning to this clonotype: Antigen unknown.

Germline V gene data show CDR1 as GTSNPN and CDR2 as SVGIG (reference sequence). The V end lost 2 bases, the J end lost 8 bases, and 15 bases lay between the germline ends. The CDR3 runs to 13 residues. Cultured CD4+ T cell DNA was sequenced using the Oncomine TCR Beta short-read assay. From the PCR reads, TCRdb called clonotypes with MiXCR, one entry per CDR3 protein. This sample has about 7,100 distinct CDR3 sequences; roughly 50% occur once, and the top ten carry 35% to 45%. The sample's treatment: roughly 11-day PBMC culture with coronavirus spike peptide pools or control peptides (ViraFEST assay). Before the COVID-19 pandemic (2011-2018), CD4+ T cells were obtained from the unexposed donor.

V gene TRBV30 combines with J gene TRBJ1-2, with TRBD1 as a possible D gene (6 bases). This receptor was obtained from a human donor in good health. Sequencing was done on a sample of CD4+ T cells from blood, cultured in vitro. Here the CDR3 reads CAWSTGLGGGYTF. Written as DNA, the CDR3 is TGTGCCTGGAGTACGGGGTTGGGGGGCGGCTACACCTTC. Drawing the rest from reference TRBV30 and TRBJ1-2, the complete variable domain is SQTIHQWPATLVQPVGSPLSLECTVEGTSNPNLYWYRQAAGRGLQLLFYSVGIGQISSEVPQNLSASRPQDRQFILSSKKLLLSDSGFYLCAWSTGLGGGYTFGSGTRLTVV.